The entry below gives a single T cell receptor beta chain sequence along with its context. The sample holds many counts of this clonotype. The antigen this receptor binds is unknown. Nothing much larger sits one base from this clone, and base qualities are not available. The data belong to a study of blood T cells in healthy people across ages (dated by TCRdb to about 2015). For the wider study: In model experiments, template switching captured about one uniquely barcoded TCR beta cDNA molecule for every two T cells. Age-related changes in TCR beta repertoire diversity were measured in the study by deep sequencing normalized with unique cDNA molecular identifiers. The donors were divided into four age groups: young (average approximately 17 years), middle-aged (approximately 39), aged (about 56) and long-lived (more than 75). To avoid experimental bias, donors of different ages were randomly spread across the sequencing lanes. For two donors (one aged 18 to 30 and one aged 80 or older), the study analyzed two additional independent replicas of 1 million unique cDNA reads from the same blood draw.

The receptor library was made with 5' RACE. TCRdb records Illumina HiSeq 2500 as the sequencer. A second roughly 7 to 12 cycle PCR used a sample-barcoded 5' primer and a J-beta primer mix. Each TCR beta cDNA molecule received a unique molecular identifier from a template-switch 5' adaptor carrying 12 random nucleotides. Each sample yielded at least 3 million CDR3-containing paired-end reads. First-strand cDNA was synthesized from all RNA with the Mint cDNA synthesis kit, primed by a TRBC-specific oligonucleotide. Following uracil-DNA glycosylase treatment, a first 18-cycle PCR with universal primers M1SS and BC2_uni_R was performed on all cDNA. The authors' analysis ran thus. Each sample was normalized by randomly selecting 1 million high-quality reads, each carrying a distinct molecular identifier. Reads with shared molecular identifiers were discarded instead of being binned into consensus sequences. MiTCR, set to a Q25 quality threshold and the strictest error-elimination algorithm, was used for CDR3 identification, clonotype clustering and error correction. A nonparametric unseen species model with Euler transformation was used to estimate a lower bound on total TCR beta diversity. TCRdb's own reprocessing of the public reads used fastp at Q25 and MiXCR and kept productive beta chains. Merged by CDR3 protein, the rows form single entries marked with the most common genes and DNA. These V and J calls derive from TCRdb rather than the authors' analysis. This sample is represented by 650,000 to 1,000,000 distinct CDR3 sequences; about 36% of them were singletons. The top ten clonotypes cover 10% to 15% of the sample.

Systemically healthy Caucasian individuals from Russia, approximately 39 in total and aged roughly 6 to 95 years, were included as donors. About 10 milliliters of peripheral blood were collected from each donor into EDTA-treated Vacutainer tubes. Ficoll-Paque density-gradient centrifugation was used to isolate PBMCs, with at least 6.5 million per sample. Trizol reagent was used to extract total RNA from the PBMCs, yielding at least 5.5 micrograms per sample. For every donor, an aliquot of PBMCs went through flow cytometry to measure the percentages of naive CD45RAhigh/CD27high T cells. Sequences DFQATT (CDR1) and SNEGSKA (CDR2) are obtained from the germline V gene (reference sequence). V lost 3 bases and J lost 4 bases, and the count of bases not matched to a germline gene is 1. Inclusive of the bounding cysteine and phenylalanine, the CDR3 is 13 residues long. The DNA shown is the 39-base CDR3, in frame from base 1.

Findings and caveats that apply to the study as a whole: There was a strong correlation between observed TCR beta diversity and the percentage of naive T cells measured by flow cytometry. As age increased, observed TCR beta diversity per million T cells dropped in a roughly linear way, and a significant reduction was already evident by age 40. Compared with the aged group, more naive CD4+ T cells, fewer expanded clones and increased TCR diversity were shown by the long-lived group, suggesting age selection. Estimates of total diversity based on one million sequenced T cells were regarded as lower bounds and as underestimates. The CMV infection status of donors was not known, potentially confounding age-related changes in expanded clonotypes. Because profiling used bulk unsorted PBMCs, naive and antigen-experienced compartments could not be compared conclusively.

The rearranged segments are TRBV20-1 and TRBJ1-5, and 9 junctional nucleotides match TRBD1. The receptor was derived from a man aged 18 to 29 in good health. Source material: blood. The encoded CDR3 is CSARTGGNQPQHF. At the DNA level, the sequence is TGCAGTGCTAGGACAGGGGGGAATCAGCCCCAGCATTTT.